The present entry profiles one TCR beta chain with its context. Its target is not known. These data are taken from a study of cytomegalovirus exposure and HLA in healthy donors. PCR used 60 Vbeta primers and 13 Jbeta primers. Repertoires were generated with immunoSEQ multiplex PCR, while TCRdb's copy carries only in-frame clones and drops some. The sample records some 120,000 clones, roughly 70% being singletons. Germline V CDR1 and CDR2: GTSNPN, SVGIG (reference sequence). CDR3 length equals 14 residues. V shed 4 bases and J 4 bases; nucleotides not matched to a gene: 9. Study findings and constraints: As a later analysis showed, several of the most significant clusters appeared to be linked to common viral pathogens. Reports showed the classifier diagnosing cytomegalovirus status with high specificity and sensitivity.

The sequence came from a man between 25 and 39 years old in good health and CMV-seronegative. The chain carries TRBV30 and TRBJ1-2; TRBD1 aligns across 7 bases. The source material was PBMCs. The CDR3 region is CAWIEGGLVYGYTF. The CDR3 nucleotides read TGTGCCTGGATCGAAGGGGGCCTAGTCTATGGCTACACCTTC.